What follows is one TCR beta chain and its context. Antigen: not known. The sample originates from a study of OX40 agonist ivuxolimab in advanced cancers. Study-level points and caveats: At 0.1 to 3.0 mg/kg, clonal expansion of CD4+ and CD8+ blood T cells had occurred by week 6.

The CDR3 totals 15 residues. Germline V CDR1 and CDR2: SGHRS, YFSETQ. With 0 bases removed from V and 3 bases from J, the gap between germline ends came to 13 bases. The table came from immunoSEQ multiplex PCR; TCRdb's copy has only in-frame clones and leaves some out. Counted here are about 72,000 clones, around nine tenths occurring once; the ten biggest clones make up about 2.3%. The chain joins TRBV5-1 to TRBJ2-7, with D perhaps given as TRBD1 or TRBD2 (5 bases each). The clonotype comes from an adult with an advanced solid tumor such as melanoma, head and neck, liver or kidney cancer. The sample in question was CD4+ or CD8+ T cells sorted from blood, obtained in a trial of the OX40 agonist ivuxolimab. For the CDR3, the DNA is TGCGCCAGCAGCTTGGGTGCCGGGGCTTTCTACGAGCAGTACTTC. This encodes CASSLGAGAFYEQYF.